Below are 30 T cell receptor beta chains sequenced from a single sample in a study of shared clonotypes between healthy human individuals. The data were produced by immunoSEQ multiplex PCR, yet TCRdb's version contains in-frame clones alone and is incomplete. The data show 850,000 to 1,200,000 clones, more than 60% seen once. Sequencing was carried out using memory CD4+ T cells sorted from blood. The subset is: CD45RA-negative fraction. The source is a man aged 18 to 30 in good health.

This chain connects TRBV6-5 to TRBJ2-7, with D uncertain. V was shortened by 0 bases and J by 3 bases, with 9 bases between the two germline ends. CDR1 and CDR2 from the germline V gene are MNHEY and SVGAGI. CDR3 length: 14 amino acids. The CDR3 region is CASSYSSQYYEQYF. The CDR3 DNA sequence: TGTGCCAGCAGTTACTCGAGTCAGTACTACGAGCAGTACTTC.

The rearrangement links TRBV7-3 to TRBJ2-7, with 7 bases fitting TRBD1. The CDR3 spans 14 residues. J lost 6 bases, V lost 5 bases, and 10 bases had no gene match. The germline CDR1 and CDR2 sequences are SGHTA and FQGTGA. The CDR3 spells CASSPTGTKGEQYF. CDR3 bases: TGTGCCAGCAGCCCGACAGGGACAAAGGGCGAGCAGTACTTC. Based on the CDR3 plus reference TRBV7-3 and TRBJ2-7, the full variable domain is GAGVSQTPSNKVTEKGKYVELRCDPISGHTALYWYRQSLGQGPEFLIYFQGTGAADDSGLPNDRFFAVRPEGSVSTLKIQRTERGDSAVYLCASSPTGTKGEQYFGPGTRLTVT.

This chain connects TRBV5-4 to TRBJ2-1, with 11 bases that match TRBD2. Germline-derived CDR1 and CDR2 are SGHNT and YYREEE (reference sequence). The CDR3 is 16 amino acids. The ends lost 6 bases at V and 5 bases at J; junction bases unmatched: 10. DNA for the CDR3: TGTGCCAGCACCACTGAGGGGACTAGCGGCCACAATGAGCAGTTCTTC. Translation: CASTTEGTSGHNEQFF.

This chain links TRBV18 with TRBJ2-5; D is perhaps TRBD2 (6 bases). Germline loops: CDR1 KGHSH, CDR2 LQKENI. Trimming removed 2 bases from V and 3 bases from J, with 7 bases in between. The CDR3 contains 13 residues. CDR3 in amino acids: CASSPWGEETQYF. The CDR3 region has the DNA TGTGCCAGCTCACCATGGGGGGAAGAGACCCAGTACTTC.

About this clone: A read error may be the cause here, since a much bigger clone is one base away. The chain joins TRBV9 to TRBJ2-3, with TRBD2 as a possible D gene (6 bases). The CDR3 loop spans 14 amino acids. Germline CDR1 reads SGDLS; CDR2 reads YYNGEE. Trimming left V 4 bases short and J 0 bases short, with 9 bases between. CDR3 nucleotides: TGTGCCAGCAGCCCTGGGACTAGCACAGATACGCAGTATTTT. Translated, it gives CASSPGTSTDTQYF.

The sample holds a few counts of this clone. The V call is TRBV2, the J call TRBJ2-6, with D maybe TRBD2 (6 bases). CDR1 SNHLY and CDR2 FYNNEI come from the germline V gene. V was cut by 6 bases and J by 0 bases, with 15 bases left in between. The CDR3 totals 17 residues. The CDR3 nucleotides read TGTGCCAGCAGAGCCGGGACTGCCCTCTCTGGGGCCAACGTCCTGACTTTC. Protein product: CASRAGTALSGANVLTF.

Concerning this clone itself: With only one base between it and a far larger clone, this is likely a read error. V usage is TRBV11-2 and J usage is TRBJ1-1; D unresolved. The V end lost 3 bases, the J end lost 0 bases, and 5 bases lay between the germline ends. This CDR3 spans 13 amino acids. Germline CDR1 SGHAT, CDR2 FQNNGV. CDR3 sequence reads: CASSLGMNTEAFF. The DNA for the CDR3 is TGTGCCAGCAGCTTGGGTATGAACACTGAAGCTTTCTTT.

V gene TRBV10-3 combines with J gene TRBJ1-2, with D possibly being TRBD1 (6 bases). The germline V and J ends were trimmed by 3 bases and 2 bases, with 10 bases remaining between them. Per germline, CDR1 ENHRY and CDR2 SYGVKD. The CDR3 is 14 residues long. The CDR3 reads CAISDRQENYGYTF. The DNA of the CDR3 is TGTGCCATCAGTGACCGACAGGAAAACTATGGCTACACCTTC.

The V gene is TRBV19, the J gene TRBJ1-6, with no clear D. Germline CDR1 LNHDA, CDR2 SQIVND (reference sequence). V was clipped by 4 bases and J by 7 bases, with 11 bases between them. The CDR3 extends over 14 amino acids. The DNA for the CDR3 is TGTGCCAGTAGTAAACGGGAGCAGAATTCACCCCTCCACTTT. It translates to CASSKREQNSPLHF.

The chain links TRBV7-9 to TRBJ2-1; D ambiguous. V was trimmed by 3 bases and J by 9 bases, leaving 6 bases between them. CDR1 SEHNR and CDR2 FQNEAQ come from the germline V gene (reference sequence). The CDR3 covers 11 residues. In nucleotides, the CDR3 is TGTGCCAGCAGCTTTGTCGCTGAGCAGTTCTTC. Its translation: CASSFVAEQFF.

This chain uses TRBV10-3 with TRBJ2-1; 8 bases agree with TRBD1. V lost 6 bases and J lost 5; bases outside the gene matches: 9. Germline V gives CDR1 ENHRY, CDR2 SYGVKD. The CDR3 consists of 15 residues. CDR3 bases: TGTGCCATCAGCAGTGCTGGACAGGGCCACAATGAGCAGTTCTTC. Its translation is CAISSAGQGHNEQFF.

This clone has only a few counts. The V call is TRBV10-3, the J call TRBJ2-2; 14 nucleotides match TRBD2. Germline CDR1 reads ENHRY; CDR2 reads SYGVKD. This CDR3 contains 17 residues. Unmatched junction bases numbered 4, after V lost 5 bases and J lost 2 bases. The CDR3 loop is CAISLGTSGGNTGELFF. In DNA, the CDR3 is TGTGCCATCAGTTTAGGGACTAGCGGGGGAAACACCGGGGAGCTGTTTTTT.

This chain connects TRBV10-3 to TRBJ1-2; 8 positions agree with TRBD1. The CDR3 spans 17 residues. Looked up from germline, CDR1 is ENHRY and CDR2 is SYGVKD. After removal of 6 bases from V and 4 bases from J, the junction contained 16 bases not matched to a gene. The CDR3 DNA follows: TGTGCCATCAGACGGGACAGGTCCACCTCCAGACTCTATGGCTACACCTTC. Amino acid sequence: CAIRRDRSTSRLYGYTF.

This clone was picked up one time. The chain couples TRBV19 to TRBJ2-2, with 7 bases aligning to TRBD1. The CDR3 loop spans 16 amino acids. V gave up 7 bases and J gave up 6 bases; unmatched junction bases: 14. Germline values: CDR1 LNHDA, CDR2 SQIVND (reference sequence). The CDR3 loop reads CASTNARDRVPGELFF. The CDR3 region has the DNA TGTGCCAGTACTAATGCACGCGACAGGGTACCCGGGGAGCTGTTTTTT.

This rearrangement joins TRBV23-1 to TRBJ1-1; 9 positions match TRBD1. TRBV23-1 is designated an ORF whose function remains uncertain. J lost 1 base, V lost 2 bases, and 5 bases had no gene match. The CDR3 is 16 amino acids. The CDR3 protein is CASSQTGTGPNTEAFF. The CDR3 nucleotides read TGCGCCAGCAGTCAAACCGGGACAGGGCCGAACACTGAAGCTTTCTTT.

The chain carries TRBV23-1 and TRBJ2-3; D ambiguous. TRBV23-1 falls under the ORF class, with uncertain function. Trimming took 4 bases from V and 0 from J, leaving 26 bases between them. The CDR3 consists of 20 residues. The CDR3 region is CASSRFNRIASNPSTDTQYF. The CDR3 bases are TGCGCCAGCAGTCGTTTTAACAGAATAGCCTCCAACCCTAGCACAGATACGCAGTATTTT.

V usage is TRBV4-3 and J usage is TRBJ2-7; D is unclear. Germline CDR1 is LGHNA and CDR2 is YSLEER. Trimming cost V 4 bases and J 6 bases, with 16 bases left between them. CDR3 length: 14 residues. CDR3 region: CASSPGVVNFEQYF. As DNA, the CDR3 is TGCGCCAGCAGCCCTGGGGTTGTTAACTTCGAGCAGTACTTC.

In this sample, this clone turned up a few times. This rearrangement joins TRBV10-1 to TRBJ2-3, with D possibly called TRBD1 or TRBD2 (5 bases each). The CDR3 consists of 14 residues. Germline CDR1 WNHNN, CDR2 SYGVQD (reference sequence). Trimming took off 4 bases at V and 2 bases at J, with 10 bases between the two ends. This chain's CDR3 is CASSALGTTDTQYF. CDR3 nucleotide sequence: TGCGCCAGCAGTGCCCTAGGGACCACAGATACGCAGTATTTT.

The V and J genes are TRBV4-2 and TRBJ2-3, with D perhaps TRBD1 or TRBD2 (6 bases each). Trimming stripped 0 bases from V and 0 bases from J, with 13 bases between. The CDR3 consists of 17 residues. Germline lookup yields CDR1 LGHNA and CDR2 YNFKEQ. The CDR3 nucleotides read TGTGCCAGCAGCCAAGAAGGAGGAGGGGGGAGCACAGATACGCAGTATTTT. Protein product: CASSQEGGGGSTDTQYF.

The gene calls are TRBV5-8 and TRBJ1-4; 7 bases fit TRBD1. The CDR3 length is 14 residues. Losses at the gene ends were 1 base for V and 7 bases for J; bases not matched to a gene: 4. Per the germline V gene, CDR1 is SGHTS and CDR2 is YDEGEE. This CDR3 is CASSLTGEGEKLFF. The DNA of the CDR3 is TGTGCCAGCAGCTTGACAGGGGAAGGTGAAAAACTGTTTTTT.

The gene calls are TRBV7-6 and TRBJ2-5, with 9 bases identical to TRBD2. Germline lookup yields CDR1 SGHVS and CDR2 FNYEAQ. The CDR3 loop spans 17 amino acids. Unmatched junction bases numbered 11, after V lost 1 base and J lost 5 bases. CDR3 bases: TGTGCCAGCAGCTTAGAACTAGCGGGCGGCACTTTGGAGACCCAGTACTTC. Encoded protein: CASSLELAGGTLETQYF.

This sequence joins TRBV9 and TRBJ2-6; TRBD1 agrees at 10 bases. This CDR3 region has 18 residues. Germline V gene sequence: CDR1 SGDLS, CDR2 YYNGEE. V was clipped by 0 bases and J by 0 bases; unmatched bases: 3. The CDR3 loop is CASSVAGTGVSGANVLTF. CDR3 nucleotide sequence: TGTGCCAGCAGCGTAGCCGGGACAGGGGTCTCTGGGGCCAACGTCCTGACTTTC.

The chain links TRBV5-4 to TRBJ1-2; D call uncertain. The CDR3 consists of 14 residues. The V gene lost 4 bases and the J gene lost 4 bases, with 14 bases spanning the gap. CDR1 and CDR2 from the germline V gene are SGHNT and YYREEE (reference sequence). This chain's CDR3 is CASSPNGDVYGYTF. CDR3 in DNA: TGTGCCAGCAGCCCCAACGGGGATGTCTATGGCTACACCTTC.

V usage is TRBV11-2 and J usage is TRBJ2-1; D may be TRBD2 (6 bases). The length of the CDR3 is 15 residues. The V end lost 4 bases, the J end lost 5 bases, and 15 bases lay between the germline ends. Germline CDR1 is SGHAT and CDR2 is FQNNGV. CDR3 DNA sequence: TGTGCCAGCAGCTCGGCCTTCGGGAGCCACAATGAGCAGTTCTTC. Its translation: CASSSAFGSHNEQFF.

The chain recombines TRBV5-8 with TRBJ1-5; no clear D gene. V was pared by 6 bases and J by 1 base, with 14 bases between. The CDR3 is 15 residues long. CDR1 and CDR2 from the germline V gene are SGHTS and YDEGEE. The CDR3 sequence is CASKYRGSSNQPQHF. CDR3 DNA sequence: TGTGCCAGCAAATATCGAGGGTCCAGCAATCAGCCCCAGCATTTT. Drawing the rest from reference TRBV5-8 and TRBJ1-5, the complete variable domain is EAGVTQSPTHLIKTRGQQATLRCSPISGHTSVYWYQQALGLGLQFLLWYDEGEERNRGNFPPRFSGRQFPNYSSELNVNALELEDSALYLCASKYRGSSNQPQHFGDGTRLSIL.

The gene calls are TRBV5-1 and TRBJ2-3; TRBD1 matches at 7 bases. The V and J ends lost 0 bases and 4 bases, in that order; junction bases with no gene match: 5. This CDR3 is 15 amino acids long. Germline V gene sequence: CDR1 SGHRS, CDR2 YFSETQ. CDR3 in amino acids: CASSLGDRDADTQYF. The CDR3 bases are TGCGCCAGCAGCTTGGGTGACAGGGACGCAGATACGCAGTATTTT.

The chain joins TRBV6-5 to TRBJ1-6, with a weak D call TRBD1 (6 bases). Per the germline V gene, CDR1 is MNHEY and CDR2 is SVGAGI. The CDR3 has 12 residues. V shed 11 bases and J shed 14 bases, with 19 bases lying between them. CDR3 sequence: CAGQTGTAALHF. In nucleotides, the CDR3 is TGTGCCGGACAGACCGGGACCGCGGCCCTCCACTTT.

This chain joins TRBV10-3 and TRBJ1-1; the D is unclear. The CDR3 covers 12 residues. Trimming left V 3 bases short and J 6 bases short, with 8 bases between. Germline V lookup: CDR1 ENHRY, CDR2 SYGVKD. CDR3 DNA: TGTGCCATCAGTGATACTTTACCTGAAGCTTTCTTT. It codes for CAISDTLPEAFF.

The V and J genes are TRBV2 and TRBJ1-4, with unresolved D. V lost 11 bases and J 0 bases, leaving 16 bases between the germline ends. The CDR3 length is 15 residues. Germline V gene data show CDR1 as SNHLY and CDR2 as FYNNEI. The CDR3 sequence is CARSAGGSTNEKLFF. CDR3 sequence (DNA): TGTGCCCGAAGTGCGGGCGGCTCAACTAATGAAAAACTGTTTTTT.

This clone occurred a few times. This CDR3 is also generated by other DNA sequences in the sample. The chain couples TRBV2 to TRBJ2-2, with 9 bases lining up with TRBD1. From germline, CDR1 is SNHLY and CDR2 FYNNEI. The CDR3 covers 15 residues. V gave up 3 bases and J gave up 5 bases; unmatched junction bases: 4. The CDR3 DNA reads TGTGCCAGCAGTGAGACAGGGGGTGGTACCGGGGAGCTGTTTTTT. It is translated as CASSETGGGTGELFF.